The 6 T cell receptor beta chains reported below all come from one sample, sequenced in a study of blood T cell repertoires in COVID-19. TCRdb keeps only in-frame clones here, not all; method: immunoSEQ multiplex PCR. The table has approximately 190,000 clones, roughly nine tenths seen once; the top ten hold around a fifth. Sequencing was performed on peripheral blood. These receptors all stem from a man aged 60 to 69 with active or convalescent COVID-19.

The rearrangement joins TRBV24-1 to TRBJ2-1, with a tentative D call TRBD2 (5 bases). Germline values: CDR1 KGHDR, CDR2 SFDVKD. The CDR3 totals 13 residues. V lost 3 bases, J lost 5 bases, and 7 bases lay in between. The CDR3 bases are TGTGCCACCAGTGATCCCGGGAACAATGAGCAGTTCTTC. It encodes CATSDPGNNEQFF.

The chain employs TRBV3-1 (or the pseudogene TRBV3-2) and TRBJ2-1; TRBD2 aligns across 11 bases. Germline values: CDR1 LGHDT, CDR2 YNNKEL (reference sequence). The CDR3 contains 16 residues. The V gene end was trimmed by 1 base and the J gene end by 7 bases; junction bases not matched to a gene: 6. The CDR3 spells CASSQGASGGRNEQFF. The DNA of the CDR3 is TGTGCCAGCAGCCAAGGTGCTAGCGGGGGGAGAAATGAGCAGTTCTTC.

The rearrangement uses TRBV19 and TRBJ2-6, with D possibly being TRBD2 (5 bases). This CDR3 region has 17 residues. Deletions cut 4 bases from V and 0 bases from J, with 13 bases between. CDR1 is LNHDA and CDR2 is SQIVND in the germline V gene (reference sequence). The CDR3 spells CASSTRTGSSGANVLTF. CDR3 nucleotides: TGTGCCAGTAGTACCCGGACGGGAAGCTCTGGGGCCAACGTCCTGACTTTC. The full variable domain, completed using reference TRBV19 and TRBJ2-6, is DGGITQSPKYLFRKEGQNVTLSCEQNLNHDAMYWYRQDPGQGLRLIYYSQIVNDFQKGDIAEGYSVSREKKESFPLTVTSAQKNPTAFYLCASSTRTGSSGANVLTFGAGSRLTVL.

V gene TRBV15 combines with J gene TRBJ2-7, with 13 bases matching TRBD2. CDR1 LNHNV and CDR2 YYDKDF come from the germline V gene (reference sequence). This CDR3 is built from 15 residues. With 3 bases clipped from V and 4 bases from J, the junction kept 3 bases outside the gene matches. This CDR3 is CATSRGGLAGYEQYF. The CDR3 DNA reads as TGTGCCACCAGCAGGGGGGGACTAGCGGGGTACGAGCAGTACTTC. Variable domain in full (rest from reference TRBV15 and TRBJ2-7): DAMVIQNPRYQVTQFGKPVTLSCSQTLNHNVMYWYQQKSSQAPKLLFHYYDKDFNNEADTPDNFQSRRPNTSFCFLDIRSPGLGDTAMYLCATSRGGLAGYEQYFGPGTRLTVT.

The gene calls are TRBV9 and TRBJ2-3; TRBD2 matches at 10 bases. CDR1 SGDLS and CDR2 YYNGEE come from the germline V gene. After removal of 4 bases from V and 4 bases from J, the junction contained 6 bases not matched to a gene. The CDR3 length is 15 residues. DNA of the CDR3: TGTGCCAGCAGCTTAAGCGGGGGGGTCTCAGATACGCAGTATTTT. This gives the protein CASSLSGGVSDTQYF.

This clone has just one count. The chain uses TRBV18 and TRBJ2-7, with a tentative D call TRBD2 (5 bases). CDR3 length equals 13 residues. V was pared by 1 base and J by 6 bases, with 10 bases between. Germline V lookup: CDR1 KGHSH, CDR2 LQKENI. The CDR3 loop reads CASSPLWESEQYF. CDR3 in DNA: TGTGCCAGCTCACCACTTTGGGAGAGCGAGCAGTACTTC.